These 5 T cell receptor beta chains were all obtained from the same sample, sequenced in a study of cytotoxic CD8 clonotypes in ibrutinib-treated CLL. Profiling relied on immunoSEQ multiplex PCR, and the TCRdb table lists in-frame clones only, not all of them. The table lists roughly 200,000 clones, about 72% of them singletons, with roughly 13% in the top ten. The material was PBMCs, obtained after 24 months of ibrutinib treatment. The receptor set was obtained from a human donor with chronic lymphocytic leukemia.

As for this clone: One end of the junction is discordant with germline, which a read error may explain. The V and J genes are TRBV7-2 and TRBJ2-7; D tentatively reads TRBD1 or TRBD2 (5 bases each). This CDR3 has 13 residues. Germline V gives CDR1 SGHTA, CDR2 FQGNSA. The CDR3: CASSPQGTYGQYF. For the CDR3, the DNA is TGTGCCAGCAGCCCCCAAGGGACGTACGGGCAGTACTTC.

The V and J genes are TRBV19 and TRBJ2-1; no definite D call. CDR1 is LNHDA and CDR2 is SQIVND in the germline V gene (reference sequence). CDR3 length: 14 residues. V shed 3 bases and J shed 4 bases, with 10 bases lying between them. The CDR3 region is CASSIGQTYNEQFF. In DNA form, the CDR3 reads TGTGCCAGTAGTATTGGGCAGACTTACAATGAGCAGTTCTTC. The full variable domain, with the rest looked up from reference TRBV19 and TRBJ2-1, is DGGITQSPKYLFRKEGQNVTLSCEQNLNHDAMYWYRQDPGQGLRLIYYSQIVNDFQKGDIAEGYSVSREKKESFPLTVTSAQKNPTAFYLCASSIGQTYNEQFFGPGTRLTVL.

The chain is built from TRBV27 and TRBJ2-5; 10 positions match TRBD1. The end of the DNA is better explained by TRBJ2-7, so the J call may be wrong. The CDR3 has 14 amino acids. CDR1 and CDR2 from the germline V gene are MNHEY and SMNVEV (reference sequence). This CDR3 is CASSVRDRGDEQYF. CDR3 nucleotide sequence: TGTGCCAGCAGTGTCCGGGACAGGGGCGACGAGCAGTACTTC.

This rearrangement joins TRBV10-3 to TRBJ1-2; no clear D gene. Germline values: CDR1 ENHRY, CDR2 SYGVKD. This CDR3 spans 13 amino acids. Trimming stripped 4 bases from V and 2 bases from J, with 8 bases between. CDR3 DNA sequence: TGTGCCATCAGTGGGGCAGAGAACTATGGCTACACCTTC. It is translated as CAISGAENYGYTF.

The genes are TRBV5-4 and TRBJ2-7; 10 positions agree with TRBD1. This CDR3 has 14 residues. Per the germline V gene, CDR1 is SGHNT and CDR2 is YYREEE (reference sequence). Unmatched junction bases numbered 5, after V lost 5 bases and J lost 3 bases. CDR3 sequence (DNA): TGTGCCAGCAGAAGGGACAGGGGTGGCTACGAGCAGTACTTC. Its translation is CASRRDRGGYEQYF.